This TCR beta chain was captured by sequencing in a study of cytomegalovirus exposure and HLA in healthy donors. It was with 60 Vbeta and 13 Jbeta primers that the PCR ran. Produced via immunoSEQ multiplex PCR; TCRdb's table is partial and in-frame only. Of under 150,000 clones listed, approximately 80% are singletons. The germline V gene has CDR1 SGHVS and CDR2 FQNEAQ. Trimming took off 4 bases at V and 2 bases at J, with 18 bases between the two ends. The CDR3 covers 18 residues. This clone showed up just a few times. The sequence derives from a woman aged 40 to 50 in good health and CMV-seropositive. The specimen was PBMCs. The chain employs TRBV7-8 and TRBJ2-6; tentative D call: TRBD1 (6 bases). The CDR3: CASSSPHTGSTGANVLTF. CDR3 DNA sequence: TGTGCCAGCAGCTCCCCTCATACAGGGAGTACTGGGGCCAACGTCCTGACTTTC.